Listed here are 26 T cell receptor beta chains from one sample, sequenced in a study of technical replicates of blood from a handful of donors. Using immunoSEQ multiplex PCR, the repertoire was profiled, and TCRdb retains in-frame clones only, with some absent. The sample yields over 55,000 clones, around 97% seen once. Sequencing used T cells isolated from PBMCs. The receptors shown here come from a human donor in good health.

The V call is TRBV29-1, the J call TRBJ2-3, with TRBD1 identical over 7 bases. Trimming at V came to 2 bases and at J to 2 bases, leaving 10 bases not matched to a gene. The germline V gene has CDR1 SQVTM and CDR2 ANQGSEA. The CDR3 contains 16 residues. CDR3 residues: CSVEPRDSKYTDTQYF. CDR3 nucleotide sequence: TGCAGCGTTGAACCAAGGGACAGCAAATACACAGATACGCAGTATTTT.

This sequence joins TRBV9 and TRBJ1-3; D is ambiguous. This CDR3 comprises 15 residues. Germline V gene data show CDR1 as SGDLS and CDR2 as YYNGEE. V was trimmed by 2 bases and J by 0 bases, leaving 9 bases between them. CDR3 sequence: CASSVAQFSGNTIYF. In nucleotides, the CDR3 is TGTGCCAGCAGCGTGGCCCAGTTCTCTGGAAACACCATATATTTT.

This sequence joins TRBV6-1 and TRBJ1-5; D possibly corresponds to TRBD1 (6 bases). The CDR3 is made up of 15 amino acids. The V end was cut by 6 bases, the J end by 6 bases, with 18 bases between. CDR1 and CDR2 (germline): MNHNS, SASEGT. CDR3 residues: CASSNRDLPPQPQHF. The CDR3 bases are TGTGCCAGCAGCAACAGGGATCTCCCCCCTCAGCCCCAGCATTTT.

The chain employs TRBV7-6 and TRBJ2-1, with a possible D match to TRBD2 (6 bases). The CDR3 runs 13 residues. V lost 3 bases and J lost 13, with 16 bases in between. The V gene's germline CDR1 is SGHVS and CDR2 FNYEAQ. CDR3 bases: TGTGCCAGCAGCTTGGAGATAGCGGATAGACAGTTCTTC. Protein sequence: CASSLEIADRQFF.

The count of this clone is one. The rearrangement links TRBV5-1 to TRBJ2-1; perhaps TRBD2 as D (7 bases). The CDR3 totals 16 residues. Germline assignment: CDR1 SGHRS and CDR2 YFSETQ. V shed 4 bases and J shed 3 bases, with 17 bases lying between them. Here the CDR3 DNA reads TGCGCCAGCAGCGTAGGGGGAGGGGCAGTCTACAATGAGCAGTTCTTC. This translates into CASSVGGGAVYNEQFF.

V usage is TRBV19 and J usage is TRBJ1-1, with a possible D match to TRBD1 (5 bases). CDR3 size: 12 residues. V was cut by 3 bases and J by 7 bases, with 9 bases left in between. Germline-derived CDR1 and CDR2 are LNHDA and SQIVND (reference sequence). The CDR3 nucleotides are TGTGCCAGTAGTATGGGGGGGGGTGAAGCTTTCTTT. Encoded protein: CASSMGGGEAFF. The full variable domain, its missing parts supplied by reference TRBV19 and TRBJ1-1, is DGGITQSPKYLFRKEGQNVTLSCEQNLNHDAMYWYRQDPGQGLRLIYYSQIVNDFQKGDIAEGYSVSREKKESFPLTVTSAQKNPTAFYLCASSMGGGEAFFGQGTRLTVV.

The chain joins TRBV6-6 to TRBJ2-1; D not certain. Germline CDR1 MNHNY, CDR2 SVGAGI (reference sequence). Trimming shortened V by 4 bases and J by 8 bases, and 12 bases separated the two germline ends. This CDR3 is built from 13 residues. The chain's CDR3 is CASSSLTEDEQFF. CDR3 DNA sequence: TGTGCCAGCAGTTCCCTCACCGAGGATGAGCAGTTCTTC.

This clone turned up a few times. This chain joins TRBV5-5 and TRBJ2-7; TRBD1 matches at 8 bases. Unmatched junction bases numbered 12, after V lost 4 bases and J lost 6 bases. This CDR3 has 15 residues. Germline V gene data show CDR1 as SGHKS and CDR2 as YYEKEE (reference sequence). DNA for the CDR3: TGTGCCAGCAGCCCAACCACAGGGGGGATAGCCGAGCAGTACTTC. It codes for CASSPTTGGIAEQYF. Full variable domain (outside the CDR3, taken from reference TRBV5-5 and TRBJ2-7): DAGVTQSPTHLIKTRGQQVTLRCSPISGHKSVSWYQQVLGQGPQFIFQYYEKEERGRGNFPDRFSARQFPNYSSELNVNALLLGDSALYLCASSPTTGGIAEQYFGPGTRLTVT.

V usage is TRBV27 and J usage is TRBJ1-2; possibly TRBD1 for D (5 bases). The V and J ends lost 5 bases and 4 bases respectively, with 11 bases between them. Germline loops: CDR1 MNHEY, CDR2 SMNVEV (reference sequence). The CDR3 sequence is 13 residues long. The CDR3 sequence: CASSPQGLYGYTF. In nucleotides, the CDR3 is TGTGCCAGCAGTCCCCAGGGACTCTATGGCTACACCTTC.

The chain carries TRBV6-1 and TRBJ2-7; maybe TRBD2 (6 bases). Germline loops: CDR1 MNHNS, CDR2 SASEGT. This CDR3 has 13 amino acids. V was clipped by 1 base and J by 6 bases, with 10 bases between them. DNA of the CDR3: TGTGCCAGCAGTGAAGGGGAGGTGGGCGAGCAGTACTTC. Its translation is CASSEGEVGEQYF.

The J gene is TRBJ1-1, the V gene TRBV18, with D perhaps TRBD1 (5 bases). CDR1 KGHSH and CDR2 LQKENI come from the germline V gene. Between the trimmed V and J ends, which lost 6 bases and 3 bases, there was a span of 14 bases. The CDR3 length is 14 residues. CDR3 loop: CASSSGGEDTEAFF. The CDR3 DNA follows: TGTGCCAGCTCTTCCGGGGGGGAGGACACTGAAGCTTTCTTT.

This chain connects TRBV6-1 to TRBJ1-2; tentatively, D is TRBD1 (6 bases). Germline lookup yields CDR1 MNHNS and CDR2 SASEGT. The CDR3 is made up of 11 amino acids. Trimming took off 4 bases at V and 8 bases at J, with 8 bases between the two ends. CDR3 loop: CASSGDKGYTF. The CDR3 DNA reads as TGTGCCAGCAGTGGGGACAAAGGCTACACCTTC.

CDR3 coding DNA: TGCGCCAGCAGTGGGACAGGGAACTACGAGCAGTACTTC. This codes for CASSGTGNYEQYF. This chain joins TRBV10-1 and TRBJ2-7; 8 bases align to TRBD1. The ends lost 4 bases at V and 3 bases at J; junction bases unmatched: 2. There are 13 residues in the CDR3. Looked up from germline, CDR1 is WNHNN and CDR2 is SYGVQD (reference sequence).

V and J are TRBV4-2 and TRBJ2-7; 8 bases are a match to TRBD1. V gave up 4 bases and J gave up 5 bases; unmatched junction bases: 16. The CDR3 contains 17 residues. The germline V gene encodes CDR1 LGHNA and CDR2 YNFKEQ. The DNA of the CDR3 is TGTGCCAGCAGCCCAGCCTGGGCCAGGGGGCGCATCGACGAGCAGTACTTC. It translates to CASSPAWARGRIDEQYF.

The rearrangement joins TRBV11-2 to TRBJ2-5; 7 bases fit TRBD1. Germline V CDR1 and CDR2: SGHAT, FQNNGV. The CDR3 consists of 15 residues. With 5 bases clipped from V and 0 bases from J, the junction kept 6 bases outside the gene matches. The CDR3 reads CASSTRTGHQETQYF. The CDR3 bases are TGTGCCAGCAGCACTCGGACAGGCCACCAAGAGACCCAGTACTTC.

The gene calls are TRBV6-5 and TRBJ2-1; D possibly corresponds to TRBD1 (5 bases). Germline V gene lookup returns CDR1 MNHEY and CDR2 SVGAGI. CDR3 length equals 16 residues. Trimming removed 0 bases from V and 6 bases from J, with 15 bases in between. For the CDR3, the DNA is TGTGCCAGCAGTTACTCGTCAGGGATACCCCTCAATGAGCAGTTCTTC. It translates to CASSYSSGIPLNEQFF.

The chain combines TRBV6-5 with TRBJ2-7; D might be TRBD1 (5 bases). The CDR3 contains 13 residues. V was clipped by 2 bases and J by 3 bases, with 8 bases between them. Germline values: CDR1 MNHEY, CDR2 SVGAGI. The CDR3 spells CASSYGDSYEQYF. The CDR3 region has the DNA TGTGCCAGCAGTTACGGAGACAGCTACGAGCAGTACTTC.

The chain combines TRBV28 with TRBJ1-5, with D maybe TRBD1 (5 bases). CDR1 is MDHEN, CDR2 SYDVKM, per germline. V gave up 2 bases and J gave up 0 bases, with 11 bases separating them. The CDR3 sequence is 16 residues long. CDR3 DNA: TGTGCCAGCAGTTTAAAAGGGGTTGGTAGCAATCAGCCCCAGCATTTT. Translation gives CASSLKGVGSNQPQHF.

This chain uses TRBV15 with TRBJ2-7, with TRBD2 identical over 8 bases. Trimming removed 1 base from V and 4 bases from J; junction bases left unmatched: 6. The CDR3 is 15 amino acids. Germline V lookup: CDR1 LNHNV, CDR2 YYDKDF (reference sequence). In DNA form, the CDR3 reads TGTGCCACCAGCAGAGGGACTAGCAAGGGTTACGAGCAGTACTTC. Its protein product is CATSRGTSKGYEQYF.

J is TRBJ2-1 and V is TRBV11-2, with D tentatively TRBD1 (5 bases). The CDR3 has 13 residues. From germline, CDR1 is SGHAT and CDR2 FQNNGV. The V end lost 5 bases, the J end lost 9 bases, and 14 bases lay between the germline ends. CDR3 nucleotide sequence: TGTGCCAGCAGCACCCAACGACAGAGTGAGCAGTTCTTC. Translated: CASSTQRQSEQFF.

The V gene is TRBV2, the J gene TRBJ1-5, with 7 bases identical to TRBD1. Trimming took 8 bases from V and 15 from J; bases not matched to a gene: 28. Per germline, CDR1 SNHLY and CDR2 FYNNEI. This CDR3 is built from 17 residues. The chain's CDR3 is CASAGTPVSFGLGDRHF. The CDR3 DNA reads as TGTGCCAGCGCCGGGACCCCCGTGAGTTTTGGGTTGGGGGACAGGCATTTT.

The chain has TRBV5-1 and TRBJ2-5; 12 bases align to TRBD2. V shed 1 base and J 5 bases; nucleotides not matched to a gene: 9. The CDR3 has 17 residues. Germline assignment: CDR1 SGHRS and CDR2 YFSETQ. CDR3 protein: CASSLTLAGGPDETQYF. The DNA of the CDR3 is TGCGCCAGCAGCTTGACGCTAGCGGGAGGGCCGGATGAGACCCAGTACTTC.

The chain couples TRBV4-1 to TRBJ2-5; TRBD2 aligns across 11 bases. In germline, CDR1 is MGHRA, CDR2 YSYEKL. CDR3 length: 14 amino acids. The junction had 8 bases not matched to a gene; V was cut back by 3 bases and J by 11 bases. CDR3 sequence (DNA): TGCGCCAGCAGCCAGGAGGCTAGCGGGGGGATGCAGTACTTC. Its protein product is CASSQEASGGMQYF.

J is TRBJ1-1 and V is TRBV7-2; D ambiguous. Germline V gene data show CDR1 as SGHTA and CDR2 as FQGNSA. Trimming took 1 base from V and 1 from J, leaving 10 bases between them. This CDR3 has 15 residues. As DNA, the CDR3 is TGTGCCAGCAGCTTAGGAGGGCTCGGGAACACTGAAGCTTTCTTT. Translating it yields CASSLGGLGNTEAFF.

The V and J genes are TRBV19 and TRBJ1-5; TRBD1 matches at 8 bases. Germline CDR1 LNHDA, CDR2 SQIVND (reference sequence). The trim removed 6 bases at V and 1 base at J, leaving 5 bases unmatched. The CDR3 consists of 15 residues. The CDR3 DNA is TGTGCCAGTAGCGTTACAGGGGGAAGCAATCAGCCCCAGCATTTT. Encoded protein: CASSVTGGSNQPQHF.

This rearrangement joins TRBV9 to TRBJ2-2; a possible D gene is TRBD1 (6 bases). Deletions cut 6 bases from V and 7 bases from J, with 16 bases between. The CDR3 is 14 residues long. CDR1 SGDLS and CDR2 YYNGEE come from the germline V gene. CDR3 loop: CASTRDMVGGELFF. CDR3 nucleotides: TGTGCCAGCACCAGGGACATGGTGGGCGGGGAGCTGTTTTTT.